This TCR beta chain is drawn from a study of blood T cell repertoires in COVID-19. This CDR3 contains 15 residues. The J segment lost 5 bases and the V segment lost 6 bases, leaving 11 bases of the junction unmatched. The germline V gene encodes CDR1 MNHEY and CDR2 SVGAGI. TCRdb's table, derived via immunoSEQ multiplex PCR, lists solely in-frame clones and lacks some. The sample comprises roughly 430,000 clones, 88% of which are singletons, and about 2.1% rests with the top ten. Sequencing was done on a sample of PBMCs or T cells enriched from blood (not recorded which). The receptor comes from a woman in her 40s with acute COVID-19. The chain recombines TRBV6-5 with TRBJ2-7; 9 bases fit TRBD1. The DNA for the CDR3 is TGTGCCAGCAGCGCTCCCCCGGGACAGGGCCACGAGCAGTACTTC. This codes for CASSAPPGQGHEQYF.